A selection of T cell receptor beta chains follows, all from one sample in a study of naive and memory T cell subsets. MiXCR was run by TCRdb on the UMI-ligation and nested PCR reads, yielding one entry per CDR3 protein. The table shows 150,000 or so distinct CDR3 sequences, with over 15% occurring only once. Sequencing input: naive CD4+ T cells from blood. Receptors were obtained from a human donor in good health. The CDR3 runs from the conserved cysteine through the conserved F or W. D genes are given only for firm matches. Not every row has a clone size; where given, it reads once, few, many or a size class.

TRBJ2-1,TRBD1,14,NA,TRBV7-9,TGTGCCAGCAGGGACAGGAATAACTACAATGAGCAGTTCTTC,CASRDRNNYNEQFF
TRBJ2-3,TRBD2,15,NA,TRBV6-2/TRBV6-3,TGTGCCAGCAGTCTTACTAGCGCGGGCACAGATACGCAGTATTTT,CASSLTSAGTDTQYF
TRBJ2-7,TRBD1,16,few,TRBV10-3,TGTGCCATCAGTGATCCCAACAGGGGCTCAGGATACGAGCAGTACTTC,CAISDPNRGSGYEQYF
TRBJ2-7,NA,14,few,TRBV6-6,TGTGCCAGCAGTCACTCCGGACAAGCCTACGAGCAGTACTTC,CASSHSGQAYEQYF
TRBJ2-3,NA,14,few,TRBV12-3/TRBV12-4,TGTGCCAGCCTAACAGGGAGGTCTACAGATACGCAGTATTTT,CASLTGRSTDTQYF
TRBJ2-1,TRBD2,15,NA,TRBV27,TGTGCCAGGGGCGGGCCGGGACTAGCGGACAATGAGCAGTTCTTC,CARGGPGLADNEQFF
TRBJ1-3,NA,19,few,TRBV10-3,TGTGCCATCAGTGAGAGTATTTACGCAGGGCAGGTCGCTGGAAACACCATATATTTT,CAISESIYAGQVAGNTIYF
TRBJ2-7,TRBD2,15,few,TRBV6-5,TGTGCCAGCAGACCCCTAGCGGGAGAGTCCTACGAGCAGTACTTC,CASRPLAGESYEQYF
TRBJ2-7,NA,16,many,TRBV13,TGTGCCAGCAGCTCCCAAGTGGAGGGCAGACCCTACGAGCAGTACTTC,CASSSQVEGRPYEQYF
TRBJ2-7,TRBD1,14,few,TRBV20-1,TGCAGTGCCGAAACCGGGACAGGGACCAACGAGCAGTACTTC,CSAETGTGTNEQYF
TRBJ2-7,TRBD1,19,NA,TRBV7-2,TGTGCCAGCAGAACAGCATACCGATCAATATTGACAGGGAGCCACGAGCAGTACTTC,CASRTAYRSILTGSHEQYF
TRBJ2-7,TRBD1,18,many,TRBV5-4,TGTGCCAGCAGCCCAGGGGGGTCAGGGGGCGATCGTCTCGGCGAGCAGTACTTC,CASSPGGSGGDRLGEQYF
TRBJ2-1,NA,17,few,TRBV12-3/TRBV12-4,TGTGCCAGCAGTTTAGAGGAGGGTAGCCTCTTCTACAATGAGCAGTTCTTC,CASSLEEGSLFYNEQFF
TRBJ2-5,NA,11,NA,TRBV5-1,TGCGCCAGCAGCTCAGGAGCGGCCCAGTACTTC,CASSSGAAQYF
TRBJ2-1,NA,13,few,TRBV7-2,TGTGCCAGCAGCTTAGCGGGTAGCGGTGGGCAGTTCTTC,CASSLAGSGGQFF
TRBJ2-5,TRBD2,14,many,TRBV5-1,TGCGCCAGCAGCTTGGATGGGGAGGGAGAGACCCAGTACTTC,CASSLDGEGETQYF
TRBJ1-1,NA,13,NA,TRBV30,TGTGCCTGGAGTGTACAGCAGGGCTCTGAAGCTTTCTTT,CAWSVQQGSEAFF
TRBJ2-6,NA,15,NA,TRBV5-1,TGCGCCAGCAGCGACAATGTCTCTGGGGCCAACGTCCTGACTTTC,CASSDNVSGANVLTF
TRBJ1-5,TRBD1,15,few,TRBV10-3,TGTGCCATCAGTGCCTCGGGACAGGGTACTCAGCCCCAGCATTTT,CAISASGQGTQPQHF
TRBJ1-5,NA,13,NA,TRBV12-3/TRBV12-4,TGTGCCAGCAGTCCCCAGATGAATCAGCCCCAGCATTTT,CASSPQMNQPQHF
TRBJ2-3,NA,11,NA,TRBV7-3,TGTGCCAGCAGCCTTAGCGGAACGCAGTATTTT,CASSLSGTQYF
TRBJ2-7,TRBD2,15,NA,TRBV6-6,TGTGCCAGCAGTTACTCGATTGCGGCGGGGGTTGAGCAGTACTTC,CASSYSIAAGVEQYF
TRBJ2-5,NA,13,many,TRBV7-6,TGTGCCAGCAGCCCCCCGGGGCGGGAGACCCAGTACTTC,CASSPPGRETQYF
TRBJ2-5,TRBD2,16,many,TRBV11-3,TGTGCCAGCAGCTCAGGACTAGCGGGAGAGGGAGAGACCCAGTACTTC,CASSSGLAGEGETQYF
TRBJ2-1,NA,16,NA,TRBV7-2,TGTGCCAGCAGCTTAGGGGGGAGTGCATCCTACAATGAGCAGTTCTTC,CASSLGGSASYNEQFF
TRBJ2-7,NA,13,few,TRBV6-2/TRBV6-3,TGTGCCAGCAGTCGAAACCAATTCTACGAGCAGTACTTC,CASSRNQFYEQYF
TRBJ1-1,NA,15,NA,TRBV6-2/TRBV6-3,TGTGCCAGCAGTTACTCGTTCGGCAGGGCAGCTGAAGCTTTCTTT,CASSYSFGRAAEAFF
TRBJ2-3,NA,15,NA,TRBV6-2/TRBV6-3,TGTGCCAGCAGCCCGATTCGGAGAGACACAGATACGCAGTATTTT,CASSPIRRDTDTQYF
TRBJ2-3,NA,13,many,TRBV10-3,TGTGCCATCAGTGTTGCTCTCACAGATACGCAGTATTTT,CAISVALTDTQYF
TRBJ2-7,TRBD2,16,many,TRBV14,TGTGCCAGCAGCCAAGTCGGGACTAGCGGGAGCGGCGAGCAGTACTTC,CASSQVGTSGSGEQYF
TRBJ1-2,TRBD1,15,NA,TRBV7-9,TGTGCCAGCAGCCGGGACAGTAGAACCAACTATGGCTACACCTTC,CASSRDSRTNYGYTF
TRBJ1-2,TRBD1,17,NA,TRBV25-1,TGTGCCAGCAGTGATGCCGGGACAGTCTATGCGAAGCATGGCTACACCTTC,CASSDAGTVYAKHGYTF
TRBJ2-1,NA,14,NA,TRBV20-1,TGCAGTGCTAGTCAGGGGTTCTCCTACAATGAGCAGTTCTTC,CSASQGFSYNEQFF
TRBJ1-5,NA,16,NA,TRBV20-1,TGCAGTGCTAGTCCAATTGGGGCGGGGAGCAATCAGCCCCAGCATTTT,CSASPIGAGSNQPQHF
TRBJ2-1,TRBD2,14,once,TRBV6-5,TGTGCCAGCAGCAAAACCACTAGCGACGATGAGCAGTTCTTC,CASSKTTSDDEQFF
TRBJ2-7,TRBD1,15,NA,TRBV6-2/TRBV6-3,TGTGCCAGCAGTGACCCGGGACAGGGTACTTACGAGCAGTACTTC,CASSDPGQGTYEQYF
TRBJ1-5,NA,14,NA,TRBV7-9,TGTGCCAGCAGCTTAGGCGGGAGGGATCAGCCCCAGCATTTT,CASSLGGRDQPQHF
TRBJ2-7,NA,15,NA,TRBV27,TGTGCCAGCAGTCTCCGGACAGGAGGGCCTTACGAGCAGTACTTC,CASSLRTGGPYEQYF
TRBJ2-1,NA,15,few,TRBV29-1,TGCAGCGTTCTTACAGGGAGTAGGAAGCTCAATGAGCAGTTCTTC,CSVLTGSRKLNEQFF